This T cell receptor (beta chain) was identified in a study of siplizumab effects on memory and regulatory T cells. The repertoire was sequenced with immunoSEQ multiplex PCR; TCRdb's copy has only in-frame clones and lacks some. This sample has over 85,000 clones, with roughly 93% found just once. Per the germline V gene, CDR1 is KGHSH and CDR2 is LQKENI. CDR3 length: 16 amino acids. Trimming removed 1 base from V and 1 base from J, with 13 bases in between. This TCR came from a human donor in good health. The sequenced sample was CD8+ T cells sorted from blood. The rearrangement uses TRBV18 and TRBJ1-1, with D possibly TRBD1 on 6 matching bases. Here the CDR3 DNA reads TGTGCCAGCTCACCACGGGACTTGGGGGCGAACACTGAAGCTTTCTTT. This gives the protein CASSPRDLGANTEAFF.